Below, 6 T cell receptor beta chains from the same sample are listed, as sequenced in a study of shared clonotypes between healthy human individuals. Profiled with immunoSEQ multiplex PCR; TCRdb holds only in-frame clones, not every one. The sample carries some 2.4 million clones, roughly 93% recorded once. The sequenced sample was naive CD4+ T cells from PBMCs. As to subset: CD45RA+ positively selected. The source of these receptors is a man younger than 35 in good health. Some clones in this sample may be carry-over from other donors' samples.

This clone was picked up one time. The CDR3 spells CASSPRIEGPGPLAEAFF. CDR3 DNA sequence: TGTGCCAGCTCACCACGGATTGAGGGCCCGGGGCCTCTTGCTGAAGCTTTCTTT. V and J are TRBV18 and TRBJ1-1; possible D gene TRBD1, 5 bases. V was trimmed by 1 base and J by 6 bases, leaving 24 bases between them. CDR1 and CDR2 from the germline V gene are KGHSH and LQKENI. There are 18 residues in the CDR3.

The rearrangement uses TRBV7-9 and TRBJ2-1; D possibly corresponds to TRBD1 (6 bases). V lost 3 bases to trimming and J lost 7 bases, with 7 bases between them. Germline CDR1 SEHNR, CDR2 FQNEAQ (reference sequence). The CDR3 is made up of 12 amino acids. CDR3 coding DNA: TGTGCCAGCAGCTTCACAGGGAATGAGCAGTTCTTC. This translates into CASSFTGNEQFF.

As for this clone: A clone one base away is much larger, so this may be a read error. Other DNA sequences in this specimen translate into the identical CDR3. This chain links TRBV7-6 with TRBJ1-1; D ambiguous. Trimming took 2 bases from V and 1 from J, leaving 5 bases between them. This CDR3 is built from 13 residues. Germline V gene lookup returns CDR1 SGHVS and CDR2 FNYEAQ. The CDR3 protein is CASSLQENTEAFF. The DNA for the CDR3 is TGTGCCAGCAGCTTACAGGAGAACACTGAAGCTTTCTTT. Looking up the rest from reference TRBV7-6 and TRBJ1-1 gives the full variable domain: GAGVSQSPRYKVTKRGQDVALRCDPISGHVSLYWYRQALGQGPEFLTYFNYEAQQDKSGLPNDRFSAERPEGSISTLTIQRTEQRDSAMYRCASSLQENTEAFFGQGTRLTVV.

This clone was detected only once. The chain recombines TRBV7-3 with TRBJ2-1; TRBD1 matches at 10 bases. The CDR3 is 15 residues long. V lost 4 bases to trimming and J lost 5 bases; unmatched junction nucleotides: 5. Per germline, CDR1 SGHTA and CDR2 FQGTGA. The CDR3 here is CASSSGQGGNNEQFF. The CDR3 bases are TGTGCCAGCAGCTCTGGACAGGGGGGTAACAATGAGCAGTTCTTC.

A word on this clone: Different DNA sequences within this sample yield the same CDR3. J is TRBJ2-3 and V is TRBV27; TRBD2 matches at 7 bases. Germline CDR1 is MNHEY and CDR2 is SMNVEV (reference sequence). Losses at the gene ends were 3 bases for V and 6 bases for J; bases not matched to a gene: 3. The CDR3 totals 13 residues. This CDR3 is CASSLLAGDTQYF. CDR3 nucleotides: TGTGCCAGCAGTTTGTTAGCGGGCGATACGCAGTATTTT.

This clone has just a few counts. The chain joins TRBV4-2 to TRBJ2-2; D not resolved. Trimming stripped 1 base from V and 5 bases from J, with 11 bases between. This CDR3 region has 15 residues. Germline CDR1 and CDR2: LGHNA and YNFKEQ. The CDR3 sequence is CASSQVGLGTGELFF. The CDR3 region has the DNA TGTGCCAGCAGCCAAGTGGGTCTAGGGACCGGGGAGCTGTTTTTT.